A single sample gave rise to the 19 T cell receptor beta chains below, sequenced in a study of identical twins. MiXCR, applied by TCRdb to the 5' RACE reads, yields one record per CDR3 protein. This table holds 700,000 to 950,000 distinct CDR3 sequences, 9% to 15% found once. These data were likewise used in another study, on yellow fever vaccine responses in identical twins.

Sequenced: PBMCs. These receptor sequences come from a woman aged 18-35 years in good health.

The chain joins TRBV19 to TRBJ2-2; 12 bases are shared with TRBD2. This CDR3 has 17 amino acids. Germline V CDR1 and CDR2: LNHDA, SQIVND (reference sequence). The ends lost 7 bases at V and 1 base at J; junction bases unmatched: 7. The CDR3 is CASKETSGRWNTGELFF. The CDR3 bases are TGTGCCAGTAAGGAGACTAGCGGGAGATGGAACACCGGGGAGCTGTTTTTT. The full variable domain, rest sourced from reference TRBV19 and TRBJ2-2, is DGGITQSPKYLFRKEGQNVTLSCEQNLNHDAMYWYRQDPGQGLRLIYYSQIVNDFQKGDIAEGYSVSREKKESFPLTVTSAQKNPTAFYLCASKETSGRWNTGELFFGEGSRLTVL.

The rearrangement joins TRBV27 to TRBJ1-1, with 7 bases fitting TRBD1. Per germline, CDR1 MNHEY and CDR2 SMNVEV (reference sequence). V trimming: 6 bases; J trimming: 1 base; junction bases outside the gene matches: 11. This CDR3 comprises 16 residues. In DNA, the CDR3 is TGTGCCAGCAGGACGGGACAGAACCTGCCGAACACTGAAGCTTTCTTT. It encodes CASRTGQNLPNTEAFF.

The CDR3 DNA follows: TGCGCCAGCAGCTTGGAGGGACAGCCTCGGGATGAGCAGTTCTTC. Translation gives CASSLEGQPRDEQFF. V usage is TRBV5-1 and J usage is TRBJ2-1, with TRBD1 identical over 7 bases. Germline V gene lookup returns CDR1 SGHRS and CDR2 YFSETQ. The CDR3 totals 15 residues. J lost 8 bases, V lost 0 bases, and 8 bases had no gene match.

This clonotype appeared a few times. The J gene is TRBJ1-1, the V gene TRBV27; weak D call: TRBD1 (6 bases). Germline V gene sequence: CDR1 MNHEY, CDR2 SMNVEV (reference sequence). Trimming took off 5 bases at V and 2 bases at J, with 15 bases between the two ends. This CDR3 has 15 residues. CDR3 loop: CASSPRSGANTEAFF. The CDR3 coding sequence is TGTGCCAGCAGTCCCCGGTCGGGGGCTAACACTGAAGCTTTCTTT.

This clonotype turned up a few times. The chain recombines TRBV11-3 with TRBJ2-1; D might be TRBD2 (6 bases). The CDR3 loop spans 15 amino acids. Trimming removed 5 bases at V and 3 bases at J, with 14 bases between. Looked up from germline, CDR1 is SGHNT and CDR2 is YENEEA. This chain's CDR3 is CASSRGAGIYNEQFF. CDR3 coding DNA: TGTGCCAGCAGCCGTGGGGCGGGAATCTACAATGAGCAGTTCTTC.

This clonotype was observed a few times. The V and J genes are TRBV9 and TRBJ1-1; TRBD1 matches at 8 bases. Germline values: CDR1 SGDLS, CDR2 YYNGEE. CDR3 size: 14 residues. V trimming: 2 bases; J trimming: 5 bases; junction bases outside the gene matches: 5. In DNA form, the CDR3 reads TGTGCCAGCAGCGTTTCCGACAGGGGTACTGAAGCTTTCTTT. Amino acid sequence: CASSVSDRGTEAFF. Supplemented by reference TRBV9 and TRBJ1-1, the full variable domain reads DSGVTQTPKHLITATGQRVTLRCSPRSGDLSVYWYQQSLDQGLQFLIQYYNGEERAKGNILERFSAQQFPDLHSELNLSSLELGDSALYFCASSVSDRGTEAFFGQGTRLTVV.

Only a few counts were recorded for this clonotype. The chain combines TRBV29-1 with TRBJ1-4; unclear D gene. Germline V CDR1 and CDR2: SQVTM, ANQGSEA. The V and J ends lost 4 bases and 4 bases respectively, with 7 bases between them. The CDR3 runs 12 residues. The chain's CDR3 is CSVVGLNEKLFF. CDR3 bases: TGCAGCGTTGTAGGGCTTAATGAAAAACTGTTTTTT.

For the CDR3, the DNA is TGTGCCAGCACCCCCAAGTGGGACACGAACTACGAGCAGTACGTC. As protein: CASTPKWDTNYEQYV. The chain carries TRBV28 and TRBJ2-7, with TRBD1 as a possible D gene (6 bases). This CDR3 region has 15 residues. V was shortened by 7 bases and J by 3 bases, with 19 bases between the two germline ends. The V gene's germline CDR1 is MDHEN and CDR2 SYDVKM.

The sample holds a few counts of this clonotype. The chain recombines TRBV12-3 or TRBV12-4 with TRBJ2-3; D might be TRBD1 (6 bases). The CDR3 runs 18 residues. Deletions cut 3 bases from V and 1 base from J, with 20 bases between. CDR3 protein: CASSLVSGTSYGTDTQYF. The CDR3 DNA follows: TGTGCCAGCAGTTTGGTCTCCGGGACATCTTATGGCACAGATACGCAGTATTTT.

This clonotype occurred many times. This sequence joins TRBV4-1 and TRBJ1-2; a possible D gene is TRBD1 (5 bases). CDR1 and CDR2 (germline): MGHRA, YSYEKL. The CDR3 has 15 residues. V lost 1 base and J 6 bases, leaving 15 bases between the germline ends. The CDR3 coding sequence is TGCGCCAGCAGCCAAGGTCGCGGAAGGGGTAATGGCTACACCTTC. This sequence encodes CASSQGRGRGNGYTF.

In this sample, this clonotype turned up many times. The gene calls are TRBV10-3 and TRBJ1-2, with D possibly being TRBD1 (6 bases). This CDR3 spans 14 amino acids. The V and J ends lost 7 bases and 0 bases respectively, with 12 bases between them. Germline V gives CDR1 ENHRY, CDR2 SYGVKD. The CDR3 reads CAITPDRTNYGYTF. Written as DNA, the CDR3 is TGTGCCATCACCCCCGACAGGACTAACTATGGCTACACCTTC.

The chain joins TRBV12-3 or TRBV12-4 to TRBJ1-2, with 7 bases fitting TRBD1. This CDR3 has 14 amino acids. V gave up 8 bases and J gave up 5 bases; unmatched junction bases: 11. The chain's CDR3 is CASAKPQGKYGYTF. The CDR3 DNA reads TGTGCCAGCGCCAAGCCACAGGGGAAGTATGGCTACACCTTC.

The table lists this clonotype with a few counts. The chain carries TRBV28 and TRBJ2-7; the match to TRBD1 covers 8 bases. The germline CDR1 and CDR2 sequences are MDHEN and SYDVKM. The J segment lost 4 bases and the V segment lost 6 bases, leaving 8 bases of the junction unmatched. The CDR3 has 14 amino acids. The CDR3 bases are TGTGCCAGCAGCCTTGGACAGGGAAGATACGAGCAGTACGTC. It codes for CASSLGQGRYEQYV.

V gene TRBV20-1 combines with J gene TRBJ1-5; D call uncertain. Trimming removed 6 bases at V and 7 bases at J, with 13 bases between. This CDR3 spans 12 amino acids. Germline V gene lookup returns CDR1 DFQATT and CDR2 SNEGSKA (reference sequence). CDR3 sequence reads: CSAQAAGQPQHF. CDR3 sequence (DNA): TGCAGTGCGCAGGCCGCGGGACAGCCCCAGCATTTT.

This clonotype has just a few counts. The CDR3 region is CASSEGRGLADTQYF. Here the CDR3 DNA reads TGTGCCAGCAGTGAGGGGAGAGGATTAGCAGATACGCAGTATTTT. The V and J genes are TRBV2 and TRBJ2-3; possible D gene TRBD2, 5 bases. The CDR3 runs to 15 residues. Germline CDR1 reads SNHLY; CDR2 reads FYNNEI. V dropped 3 bases and J dropped 4 bases, with 14 bases sitting between them.

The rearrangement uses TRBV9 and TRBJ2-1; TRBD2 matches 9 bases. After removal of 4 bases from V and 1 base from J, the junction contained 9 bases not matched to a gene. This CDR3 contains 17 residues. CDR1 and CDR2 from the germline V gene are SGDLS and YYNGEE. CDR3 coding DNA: TGTGCCAGCAGCCCGGGACTAGCAGTGGCATCCTACAATGAGCAGTTCTTC. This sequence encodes CASSPGLAVASYNEQFF.

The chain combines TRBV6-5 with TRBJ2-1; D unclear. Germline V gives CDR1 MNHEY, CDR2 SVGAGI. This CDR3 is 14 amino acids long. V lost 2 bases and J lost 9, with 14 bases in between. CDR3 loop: CASSYKSAYSEQFF. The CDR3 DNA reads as TGTGCCAGCAGTTACAAATCGGCGTACTCTGAGCAGTTCTTC.

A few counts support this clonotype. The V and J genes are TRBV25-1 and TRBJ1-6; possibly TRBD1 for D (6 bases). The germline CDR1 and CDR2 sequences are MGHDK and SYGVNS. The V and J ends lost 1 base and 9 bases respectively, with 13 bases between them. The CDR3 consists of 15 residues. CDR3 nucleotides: TGTGCCAGCAGTGAATGGGGGGCAGGGGTTTCACCCCTCCACTTT. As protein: CASSEWGAGVSPLHF.

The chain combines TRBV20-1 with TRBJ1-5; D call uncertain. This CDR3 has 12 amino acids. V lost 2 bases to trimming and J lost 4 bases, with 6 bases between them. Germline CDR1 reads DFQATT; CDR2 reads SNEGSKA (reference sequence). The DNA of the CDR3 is TGCAGTGCTAGACCGGCTAATCAGCCCCAGCATTTT. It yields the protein CSARPANQPQHF.